This T cell receptor (beta chain) stems from a study of blood T cell repertoires in COVID-19. At the level of the study: Samples of COVID-19 (acute and convalescent) were obtained from the United States, Italy and Spain.

In the authors' methods: Reference gene primers were amplified, and this amplification served to estimate nucleated cell counts. Assay: immunoSEQ multiplex PCR; the TCRdb copy retains only in-frame clones and omits some. The D gene and trimming were derived from the DNA, and the V and J assignments and clone size from that table. Among roughly 87,000 clones, 85% to 90% were seen once, and the ten largest hold approximately 5.2%. The ends lost 11 bases at V and 8 bases at J; junction bases unmatched: 15. The CDR3 consists of 14 residues. Germline CDR1 reads LNHDA; CDR2 reads SQIVND (reference sequence).

The receptor was isolated from a woman aged 80 or over with active COVID-19. The sequenced sample consisted of peripheral blood. The chain employs TRBV19 and TRBJ2-4; 7 bases match TRBD1. The CDR3 loop reads CASQGSGNKDIQYF. The CDR3 DNA sequence: TGTGCCTCACAGGGGTCAGGAAACAAGGACATTCAGTACTTC.